This T cell receptor beta chain was identified during a study of blood T cells in healthy people across ages. Findings and limits, study-wide: Estimates of diversity drawn from one million T cells were considered underestimates.

A remark on this clonotype: As yet, its antigen is unknown.

Trimming stripped 5 bases from V and 6 bases from J, with 17 bases between. The CDR3 is 16 amino acids. It was with a sample-barcoded 5' primer and a J-beta primer mix that a second PCR of roughly 7 to 12 cycles was run. MiXCR, run by TCRdb on the 5' RACE reads, gives a single entry per CDR3 protein. The sample contains around 500,000 distinct CDR3 sequences, roughly a quarter of which appear only once. In addition, the sample was reused for a study of T cells of mothers and their children. That study reports: Thymic selection molds TCR recombination products alike in related and unrelated pairs. An overlap that was slightly higher, though non-significant, was seen in related mother-child pairs versus unrelated pairs.

The sequence was obtained from a boy aged 2 to 10 in good health. This chain connects TRBV12-3 or TRBV12-4 to TRBJ2-6; a weak D match, TRBD1 (5 bases). Sequenced: blood. In nucleotides, the CDR3 is TGTGCCAGCAGTACTACCGCAGGGAATAAGGCCAACGTCCTGACTTTC. Amino acids: CASSTTAGNKANVLTF.